These T cell receptor beta chains were read from a single sample in a study of T cells in Graves' hyperthyroidism and ophthalmopathy. TCRdb fed the multiplex PCR reads into MiXCR, producing one record per CDR3 protein. The repertoire holds hundreds of thousands of distinct CDR3 sequences, with around 14% as singletons. Material for sequencing was blood. The receptors derive from a woman younger than 45 with Graves' hyperthyroidism. The CDR3 runs from the conserved cysteine through the conserved F or W. The D gene is left open where the match is weak. Clone size appears in some rows only: once, few, many, or a class for an expanded clone.

DNA	CDR3	size	V	D	J
TGTGCCAGCAGTTACGCGGGGAGGGGTTACAATGAGCAGTTCTTC	CASSYAGRGYNEQFF	many	TRBV6-2/TRBV6-3	TRBD2	TRBJ2-1
TGTGCCAGCAGTTTGGGGCGGGAATATGAAAAACTGTTTTTT	CASSLGREYEKLFF	many	TRBV28	-	TRBJ1-4
TGTGCCAGCTACCAGGGCGATCAGCCCCAGCATTTT	CASYQGDQPQHF	many	TRBV28	-	TRBJ1-5
TGTGCCAGCATCGGTGCTAGTAGGGCGCAGTATTTT	CASIGASRAQYF	many	TRBV12-3/TRBV12-4	-	TRBJ2-3
TGCAGTGCTAAGGCTGGCCCCGGGGAGCTGTTTTTT	CSAKAGPGELFF	many	TRBV20-1	-	TRBJ2-2
TGTGCCAGCTCCCCAGATAGGGGGCTCGGCAATCAGCCCCAGCATTTT	CASSPDRGLGNQPQHF	-	TRBV18	TRBD1	TRBJ1-5
TGCGCCAGCAGCTTGGCACTAGCGGGAACGAACACCGGGGAGCTGTTTTTT	CASSLALAGTNTGELFF	-	TRBV5-1	TRBD2	TRBJ2-2
TGTGCCAGCAGCCCCCCCGGGGGCAGGTATTCACCCCTCCACTTT	CASSPPGGRYSPLHF	many	TRBV28	-	TRBJ1-6
TGCAGTGCTAGAGACGACTCCTATAATTCACCCCTCCACTTT	CSARDDSYNSPLHF	many	TRBV20-1	-	TRBJ1-6
TGTGCCAGCAGCCGACTTTTAGCGGGAGACGAGACCCAGTACTTC	CASSRLLAGDETQYF	-	TRBV27	TRBD2	TRBJ2-5
TGTGCCAGCAGCCGGGGAGGTACTGGAAACACCATATATTTT	CASSRGGTGNTIYF	-	TRBV3-1	-	TRBJ1-3
TGTGCCAGCAGCACCGGGACAGCTACCTACAATGAGCAGTTCTTC	CASSTGTATYNEQFF	few	TRBV12-3/TRBV12-4	TRBD1	TRBJ2-1
TGCGCCAGCTCCGCTAGCGGAATCGCCTACGAGCAGTACTTC	CASSASGIAYEQYF	many	TRBV5-1	TRBD2	TRBJ2-7
TGTGCCAGCAGCTTGTTCCTAGCGGGAGATAATGAGCAGTTCTTC	CASSLFLAGDNEQFF	-	TRBV5-6	TRBD2	TRBJ2-1
TGTGCCAGCAGCTTAGGTGGGGAGCAGACCCAGTACTTC	CASSLGGEQTQYF	many	TRBV7-6	-	TRBJ2-5
TGCAGTGCTAGAGATCTCGGGACAGGGGGCGCGCGGCAGTACTTC	CSARDLGTGGARQYF	once	TRBV20-1	TRBD1	TRBJ2-7
TGTGCCAGCAGTTTGACAGCTAACTATGGCTACACCTTC	CASSLTANYGYTF	many	TRBV12-3/TRBV12-4	-	TRBJ1-2
TGTGCCAGCAGTGAAGCGCGACTAGCGGGAGTAACCGGGGAGCTGTTTTTT	CASSEARLAGVTGELFF	many	TRBV2	TRBD2	TRBJ2-2
TGTGCCAGCAGTTTCAGACAGGGGTGGGGTCAGCCCCAGCATTTT	CASSFRQGWGQPQHF	many	TRBV28	TRBD1	TRBJ1-5
TGTGCCGTTGGGACGGAAACAAGCTCCTACAATGAGCAGTTCTTC	CAVGTETSSYNEQFF	-	TRBV6-1	-	TRBJ2-1
TGCAGTGCTATCAAGGGGACAGGGATCAATCAGCCCCAGCATTTT	CSAIKGTGINQPQHF	many	TRBV20-1	TRBD1	TRBJ1-5
TGTGCCAGTATGGGAAAGGGTGTAGGTTTGGTTGAAGCTTTCTTT	CASMGKGVGLVEAFF	-	TRBV19	-	TRBJ1-1
TGCGCCAGCAGCCAAGATGCCAGGCGTCAGCCCCAGCATTTT	CASSQDARRQPQHF	-	TRBV4-3	-	TRBJ1-5
TGTGCCAGCAGTTTACGGGGGACAGATACGCAGTATTTT	CASSLRGTDTQYF	many	TRBV12-3/TRBV12-4	-	TRBJ2-3
TGTGCCAGGCGAATATCCAGGGCGGAGCAGTTCTTC	CARRISRAEQFF	many	TRBV2	-	TRBJ2-1
TGCAGCGTTGCTGCAGGGGGGATGAACACTGAAGCTTTCTTT	CSVAAGGMNTEAFF	many	TRBV29-1	TRBD1	TRBJ1-1
TGTGCCAGCAGCCCACACGGGAGCTCCTACAATGAGCAGTTCTTC	CASSPHGSSYNEQFF	many	TRBV7-9	-	TRBJ2-1
TGTGCCAGCAGCGGGGGGCCTACAACTAATGAAAAACTGTTTTTT	CASSGGPTTNEKLFF	-	TRBV2	-	TRBJ1-4